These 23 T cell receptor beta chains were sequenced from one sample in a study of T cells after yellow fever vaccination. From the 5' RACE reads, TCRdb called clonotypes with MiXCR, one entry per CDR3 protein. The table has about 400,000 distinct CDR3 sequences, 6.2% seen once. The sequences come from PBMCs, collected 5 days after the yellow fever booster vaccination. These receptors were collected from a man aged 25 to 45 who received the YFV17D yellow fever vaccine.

The CDR3 spells CAWSLGLATVAPTQYF. CDR3 in DNA: TGTGCCTGGAGTCTGGGACTAGCGACCGTGGCGCCCACGCAGTATTTT. The chain couples TRBV30 to TRBJ2-3, with 10 nucleotides matching TRBD2. Looked up from germline, CDR1 is GTSNPN and CDR2 is SVGIG (reference sequence). The CDR3 length is 16 residues. V shed 2 bases, J shed 9 bases, and the junction held 14 bases outside the gene matches.

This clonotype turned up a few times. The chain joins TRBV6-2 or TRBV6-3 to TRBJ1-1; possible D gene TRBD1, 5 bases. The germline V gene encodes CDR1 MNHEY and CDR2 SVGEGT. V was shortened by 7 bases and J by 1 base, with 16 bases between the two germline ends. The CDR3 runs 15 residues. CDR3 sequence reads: CASIIGGDQNTEAFF. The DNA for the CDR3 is TGTGCCAGCATCATCGGGGGGGACCAGAACACTGAAGCTTTCTTT.

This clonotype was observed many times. CDR3 protein: CASSLAGPDNYGYTF. The CDR3 DNA reads as TGCGCCAGCAGCTTGGCGGGCCCCGATAACTATGGCTACACCTTC. This chain uses TRBV5-1 with TRBJ1-2; no definite D call. The CDR3 spans 15 residues. V lost 0 bases to trimming and J lost 1 base, with 10 bases between them. In germline, CDR1 is SGHRS, CDR2 YFSETQ.

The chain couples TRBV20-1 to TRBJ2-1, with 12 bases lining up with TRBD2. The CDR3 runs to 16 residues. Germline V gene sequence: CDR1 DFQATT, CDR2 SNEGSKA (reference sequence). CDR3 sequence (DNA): TGCTGTGTCAGAGGTTCTAGCGGGAGGGTCTACAATGAGCAGTTCTTC. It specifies CCVRGSSGRVYNEQFF.

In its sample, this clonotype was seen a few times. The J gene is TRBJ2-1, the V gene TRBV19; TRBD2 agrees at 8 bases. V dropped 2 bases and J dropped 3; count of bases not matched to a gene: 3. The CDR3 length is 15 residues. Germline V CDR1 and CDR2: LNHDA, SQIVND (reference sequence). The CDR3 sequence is CASSIFGRVYNEQFF. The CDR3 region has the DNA TGTGCCAGTAGTATATTCGGGAGGGTCTACAATGAGCAGTTCTTC. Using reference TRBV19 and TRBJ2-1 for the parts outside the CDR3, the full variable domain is DGGITQSPKYLFRKEGQNVTLSCEQNLNHDAMYWYRQDPGQGLRLIYYSQIVNDFQKGDIAEGYSVSREKKESFPLTVTSAQKNPTAFYLCASSIFGRVYNEQFFGPGTRLTVL.

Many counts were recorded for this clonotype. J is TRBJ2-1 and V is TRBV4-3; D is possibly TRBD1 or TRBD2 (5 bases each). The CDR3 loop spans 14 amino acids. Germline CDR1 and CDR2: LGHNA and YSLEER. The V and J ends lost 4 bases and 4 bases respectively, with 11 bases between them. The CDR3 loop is CASSPRGQYNEQFF. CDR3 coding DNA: TGCGCCAGCAGCCCACGGGGCCAGTACAATGAGCAGTTCTTC.

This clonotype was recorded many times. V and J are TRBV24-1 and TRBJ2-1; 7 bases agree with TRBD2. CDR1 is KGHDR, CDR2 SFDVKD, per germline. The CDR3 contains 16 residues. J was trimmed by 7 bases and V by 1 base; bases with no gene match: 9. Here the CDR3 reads CATSDFTSEPLNEQFF. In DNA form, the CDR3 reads TGTGCCACCAGTGATTTTACTAGCGAGCCGTTAAATGAGCAGTTCTTC.

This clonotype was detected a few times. CDR3 residues: CASSGSGVDTQYF. As DNA, the CDR3 is TGCGCCAGCAGTGGATCGGGAGTTGATACGCAGTATTTT. V usage is TRBV10-1 and J usage is TRBJ2-3; perhaps TRBD2 as D (6 bases). V shed 4 bases and J shed 6 bases, with 11 bases lying between them. The V gene's germline CDR1 is WNHNN and CDR2 SYGVQD (reference sequence). The CDR3 covers 13 residues.

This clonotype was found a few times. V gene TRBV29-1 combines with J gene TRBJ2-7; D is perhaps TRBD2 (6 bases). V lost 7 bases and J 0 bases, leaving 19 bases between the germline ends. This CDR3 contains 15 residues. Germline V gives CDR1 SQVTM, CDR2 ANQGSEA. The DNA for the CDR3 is TGCAGCGCTACAAAGGGGACTTCTAACTCCTACGAGCAGTACTTC. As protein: CSATKGTSNSYEQYF.

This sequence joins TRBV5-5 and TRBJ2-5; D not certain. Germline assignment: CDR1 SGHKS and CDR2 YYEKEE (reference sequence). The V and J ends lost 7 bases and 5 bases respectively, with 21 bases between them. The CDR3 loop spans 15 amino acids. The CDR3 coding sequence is TGTGCCAGCTATCTCGCCCCCCAGGCTTCGGAGACCCAGTACTTC. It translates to CASYLAPQASETQYF.

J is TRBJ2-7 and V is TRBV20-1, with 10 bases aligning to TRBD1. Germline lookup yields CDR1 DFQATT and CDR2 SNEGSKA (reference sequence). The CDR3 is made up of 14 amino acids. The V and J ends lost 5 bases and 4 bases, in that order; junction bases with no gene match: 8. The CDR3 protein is CSAAEGDRGYEQYF. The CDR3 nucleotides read TGCAGTGCTGCCGAAGGGGACAGGGGTTACGAGCAGTACTTC.

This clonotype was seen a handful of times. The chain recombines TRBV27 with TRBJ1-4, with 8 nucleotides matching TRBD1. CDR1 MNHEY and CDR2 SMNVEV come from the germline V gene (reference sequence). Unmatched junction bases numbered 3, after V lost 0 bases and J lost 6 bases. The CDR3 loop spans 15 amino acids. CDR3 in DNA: TGTGCCAGCAGTTTATCTGTCAGGGGGCATGAAAAACTGTTTTTT. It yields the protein CASSLSVRGHEKLFF.

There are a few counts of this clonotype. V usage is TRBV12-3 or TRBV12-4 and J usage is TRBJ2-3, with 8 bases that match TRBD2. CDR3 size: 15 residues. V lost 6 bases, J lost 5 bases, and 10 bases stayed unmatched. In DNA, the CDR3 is TGTGCCAGCAGGGGAGCGGGAGAGTTTGTAGATACGCAGTATTTT. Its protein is CASRGAGEFVDTQYF.

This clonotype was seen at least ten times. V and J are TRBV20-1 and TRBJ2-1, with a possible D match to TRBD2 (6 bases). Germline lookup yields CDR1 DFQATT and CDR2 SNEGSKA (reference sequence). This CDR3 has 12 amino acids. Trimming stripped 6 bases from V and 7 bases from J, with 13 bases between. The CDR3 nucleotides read TGCAGTGCCACCGGAGGGTGGAATGAGCAGTTCTTC. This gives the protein CSATGGWNEQFF.

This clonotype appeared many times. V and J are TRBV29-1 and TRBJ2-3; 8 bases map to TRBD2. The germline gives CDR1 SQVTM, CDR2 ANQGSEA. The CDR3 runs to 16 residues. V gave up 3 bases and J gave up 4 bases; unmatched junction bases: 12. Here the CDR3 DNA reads TGCAGCGTTGATGGCTCCCGGGAGGGCGTTGCAGATACGCAGTATTTT. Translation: CSVDGSREGVADTQYF.

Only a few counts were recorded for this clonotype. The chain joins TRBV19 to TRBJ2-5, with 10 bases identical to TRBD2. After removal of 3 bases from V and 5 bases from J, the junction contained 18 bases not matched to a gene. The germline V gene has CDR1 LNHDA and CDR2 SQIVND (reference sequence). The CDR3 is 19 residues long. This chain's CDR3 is CASSMFFGGTSGTDETQYF. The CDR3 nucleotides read TGTGCCAGTAGTATGTTCTTCGGAGGAACTAGCGGGACAGATGAGACCCAGTACTTC.

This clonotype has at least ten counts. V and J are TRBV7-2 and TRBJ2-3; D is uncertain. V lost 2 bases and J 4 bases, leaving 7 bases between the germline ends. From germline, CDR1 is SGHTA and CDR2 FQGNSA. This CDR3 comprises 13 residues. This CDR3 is CASSLYGPDTQYF. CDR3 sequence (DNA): TGTGCCAGCAGCTTATATGGGCCAGATACGCAGTATTTT.

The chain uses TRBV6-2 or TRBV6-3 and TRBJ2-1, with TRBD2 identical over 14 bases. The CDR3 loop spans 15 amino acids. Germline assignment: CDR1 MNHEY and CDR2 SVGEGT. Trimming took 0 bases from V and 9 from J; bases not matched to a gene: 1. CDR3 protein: CASSYSGLAGGEQFF. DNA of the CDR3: TGTGCCAGCAGTTACTCCGGACTAGCGGGAGGTGAGCAGTTCTTC.

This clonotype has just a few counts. CDR3 sequence: CASSYRTGDIQYF. For the CDR3, the DNA is TGTGCCAGCAGTTACAGGACAGGGGACATTCAGTACTTC. The genes are TRBV5-5 and TRBJ2-4, with 9 bases lining up with TRBD1. The CDR3 has 13 amino acids. CDR1 and CDR2 (germline): SGHKS, YYEKEE (reference sequence). V lost 5 bases to trimming and J lost 8 bases; unmatched junction nucleotides: 5.

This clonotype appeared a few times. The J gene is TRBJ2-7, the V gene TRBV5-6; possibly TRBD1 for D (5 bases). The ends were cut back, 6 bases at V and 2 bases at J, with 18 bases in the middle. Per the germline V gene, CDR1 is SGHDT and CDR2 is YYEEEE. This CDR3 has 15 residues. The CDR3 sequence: CASTVIGKDTYEQYF. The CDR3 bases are TGTGCCAGCACCGTGATAGGGAAGGACACCTACGAGCAGTACTTC.

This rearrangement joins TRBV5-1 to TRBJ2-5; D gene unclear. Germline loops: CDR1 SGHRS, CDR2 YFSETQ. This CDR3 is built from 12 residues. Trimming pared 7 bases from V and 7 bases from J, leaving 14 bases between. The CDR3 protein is CASRLVDSTQYF. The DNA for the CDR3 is TGCGCCAGCCGGCTAGTGGATTCGACCCAGTACTTC. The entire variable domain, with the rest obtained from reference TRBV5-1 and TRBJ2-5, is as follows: KAGVTQTPRYLIKTRGQQVTLSCSPISGHRSVSWYQQTPGQGLQFLFEYFSETQRNKGNFPGRFSGRQFSNSRSEMNVSTLELGDSALYLCASRLVDSTQYFGPGTRLLVL.

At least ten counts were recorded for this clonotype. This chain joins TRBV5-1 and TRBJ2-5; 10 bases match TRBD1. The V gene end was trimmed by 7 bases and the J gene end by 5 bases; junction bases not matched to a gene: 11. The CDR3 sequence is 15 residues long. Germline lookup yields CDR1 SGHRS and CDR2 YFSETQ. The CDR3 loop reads CASSDPTGGAETQYF. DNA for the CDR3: TGCGCCAGCTCAGACCCGACAGGGGGCGCGGAGACCCAGTACTTC.

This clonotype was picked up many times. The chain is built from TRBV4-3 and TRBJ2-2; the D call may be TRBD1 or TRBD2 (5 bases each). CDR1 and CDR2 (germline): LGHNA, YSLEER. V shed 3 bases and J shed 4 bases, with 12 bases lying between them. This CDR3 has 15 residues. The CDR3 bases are TGCGCCAGCAGCCAGGTGGGACGAACCACCGGGGAGCTGTTTTTT. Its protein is CASSQVGRTTGELFF.